What follows describes a single TCR beta chain. The junction departs from the called germline gene at one end, perhaps through a read error. The sample belongs to a study of T cells in Graves' hyperthyroidism and ophthalmopathy. What was amplified from RNA transcripts were TCR beta CDR3 regions. With the HTBI primer set, the TCR CDR3 went through a first round of RT-PCR. Each CDR3 protein is one row after TCRdb ran MiXCR on the multiplex PCR reads. The sample lists approximately 700,000 distinct CDR3 sequences, less than 45% occurring once. Per the germline V gene, CDR1 is SEHNR and CDR2 is FQNEAQ (reference sequence). The CDR3 is 15 residues long.

Sequencing was done on a sample of peripheral blood or thyroid tissue (not recorded which). The V and J genes are TRBV7-9 and TRBJ2-7, with 12 bases aligning to TRBD2. The source of this sequence is an adult man with Graves' disease, either hyperthyroidism or ophthalmopathy (not recorded which). The CDR3 DNA reads TGTGCCAGCAGCGACGCTAGCGGGAGGGCCAATGAGCGGTACTTC. Its translation is CASSDASGRANERYF.